This entry lists 18 T cell receptor beta chains sequenced from one sample in a study of HIV-infected children after antiretroviral therapy interruption. The TCR library was built from RNA with a 3' RACE protocol and unique molecular identifiers. TCRdb independently ran MiXCR on the 3' RACE reads; one entry per CDR3 protein. Of approximately 96,000 distinct CDR3 sequences listed, 6.9% are singletons. Described treatment: PENTA 11 planned treatment interruption arm or continuous ART arm. Sequencing used CD45RA+ CD4+ T cells from PBMCs, pooled from several time points, obtained from a donor given antiretroviral therapy, either interrupted or continuous. This sample's subset: naive CD4+ CD45RA+ CD45RO- T cells. The receptors shown here come from a pool of human donors with HIV.

In this sample, this clonotype turned up many times. This chain links TRBV19 with TRBJ2-5; no firm D call. From germline, CDR1 is LNHDA and CDR2 SQIVND (reference sequence). V dropped 4 bases and J dropped 0 bases, with 3 bases sitting between them. The CDR3 covers 12 residues. CDR3 nucleotides: TGTGCCAGTAGTAGGTACCAAGAGACCCAGTACTTC. Residues: CASSRYQETQYF. Looking up the rest from reference TRBV19 and TRBJ2-5 gives the full variable domain: DGGITQSPKYLFRKEGQNVTLSCEQNLNHDAMYWYRQDPGQGLRLIYYSQIVNDFQKGDIAEGYSVSREKKESFPLTVTSAQKNPTAFYLCASSRYQETQYFGPGTRLLVL.

The chain carries TRBV6-4 and TRBJ2-2; D gene ambiguous. CDR1 MRHNA and CDR2 SNTAGT come from the germline V gene. V was trimmed by 2 bases and J by 6 bases, leaving 7 bases between them. This CDR3 region has 13 residues. CDR3 coding DNA: TGTGCCAGCAGTGACCGGCCCGCCGGGGAGCTGTTTTTT. Amino acids: CASSDRPAGELFF.

The genes are TRBV6-9 and TRBJ1-5, with unresolved D. The length of the CDR3 is 13 residues. Germline CDR1 is MNHGY and CDR2 is SVAAGI. Between the trimmed V and J ends, which lost 5 bases and 5 bases, there was a span of 10 bases. The CDR3 reads CASSPYKDQPQHF. DNA for the CDR3: TGTGCCAGCAGTCCCTATAAGGATCAGCCCCAGCATTTT.

This clonotype appeared many times. The V gene is TRBV25-1, the J gene TRBJ2-2, with a possible D match to TRBD2 (5 bases). The CDR3 totals 16 residues. The V end lost 2 bases, the J end lost 4 bases, and 14 bases lay between the germline ends. Per the germline V gene, CDR1 is MGHDK and CDR2 is SYGVNS. As DNA, the CDR3 is TGTGCCAGCAGTGAACGGACTCCCACCGCCACCGGGGAGCTGTTTTTT. Translated, it gives CASSERTPTATGELFF.

The chain joins TRBV12-3 or TRBV12-4 to TRBJ1-4; D unresolved. Trimming pared 6 bases from V and 8 bases from J, leaving 7 bases between. The CDR3 runs to 11 residues. The CDR3 loop reads CASRSKEKLFF. CDR3 DNA: TGTGCCAGCAGAAGTAAGGAAAAACTGTTTTTT.

V usage is TRBV7-9 and J usage is TRBJ1-1, with D possibly TRBD1 on 5 matching bases. Trimming cost V 2 bases and J 6 bases, with 13 bases left between them. The CDR3 runs to 14 residues. Germline assignment: CDR1 SEHNR and CDR2 FQNEAQ (reference sequence). The CDR3, as DNA: TGTGCCAGCAGCTTAATGCAGTTGGGGGCTGAAGCTTTCTTT. Encoded protein: CASSLMQLGAEAFF.

This clonotype was counted ten times or more. This chain connects TRBV5-1 to TRBJ1-1; the match to TRBD1 covers 11 bases. Looked up from germline, CDR1 is SGHRS and CDR2 is YFSETQ. V lost 7 bases to trimming and J lost 5 bases; unmatched junction nucleotides: 4. The CDR3 totals 13 residues. The CDR3 loop is CASGGTGGTEAFF. CDR3 nucleotides: TGCGCCAGCGGGGGGACAGGGGGGACTGAAGCTTTCTTT.

This rearrangement joins TRBV3-1 to TRBJ2-1; D is unclear. V was trimmed by 1 base and J by 0 bases, leaving 7 bases between them. Germline-derived CDR1 and CDR2 are LGHDT and YNNKEL (reference sequence). The CDR3 spans 15 residues. CDR3 sequence (DNA): TGTGCCAGCAGCCAAGCCAAGCTCTCCTACAATGAGCAGTTCTTC. Its protein product is CASSQAKLSYNEQFF.

This clonotype has a count of ten or more. This chain joins TRBV7-2 and TRBJ2-1; 8 bases align to TRBD2. Looked up from germline, CDR1 is SGHTA and CDR2 is FQGNSA. V shed 0 bases and J 6 bases; nucleotides not matched to a gene: 1. The CDR3 contains 14 residues. CDR3 amino acids: CASSLAGLANEQFF. The CDR3 coding sequence is TGTGCCAGCAGCTTAGCAGGACTAGCCAATGAGCAGTTCTTC.

This clonotype appeared a few times. V usage is TRBV12-5 and J usage is TRBJ1-5, with D maybe TRBD1 (6 bases). There are 13 residues in the CDR3. V shed 6 bases and J shed 3 bases, with 9 bases lying between them. Germline V lookup: CDR1 LGHNT, CDR2 FRNRAP. This chain's CDR3 is CASGAGDNQPQHF. CDR3 nucleotide sequence: TGTGCTAGTGGGGCAGGGGACAATCAGCCCCAGCATTTT.

The sample holds many counts of this clonotype. The chain uses TRBV27 and TRBJ2-7, with D possibly matching TRBD1 (5 bases). Germline V gives CDR1 MNHEY, CDR2 SMNVEV (reference sequence). Trimming left V 6 bases short and J 7 bases short, with 19 bases between. The CDR3 runs to 14 residues. CDR3 coding DNA: TGTGCCAGCAGAGAGGACACCTTTCGGAGAGAGCAGTACTTC. This codes for CASREDTFRREQYF.

This clonotype was recorded many times. The rearrangement uses TRBV30 and TRBJ2-2, with a possible D match to TRBD2 (5 bases). Trimming removed 2 bases from V and 1 base from J, with 11 bases in between. The CDR3 has 15 residues. Germline CDR1 and CDR2: GTSNPN and SVGIG (reference sequence). As DNA, the CDR3 is TGTGCCTGGAGTTCGCGGGTGGTGAACACCGGGGAGCTGTTTTTT. Translated, it gives CAWSSRVVNTGELFF.

This clonotype is labeled medium-sized. The CDR3 coding sequence is TGCAGTGCTAGTCAGGGGCAGTCCTACGAGCAGTACTTC. Amino acids: CSASQGQSYEQYF. The chain employs TRBV20-1 and TRBJ2-7, with D possibly matching TRBD1 (6 bases). The germline V gene has CDR1 DFQATT and CDR2 SNEGSKA (reference sequence). Trimming took off 3 bases at V and 1 base at J, with 10 bases between the two ends. The CDR3 consists of 13 residues.

This clonotype was observed a handful of times. This rearrangement joins TRBV6-1 to TRBJ1-2, with D perhaps TRBD1 (5 bases). Trimming shortened V by 7 bases and J by 1 base, and 13 bases separated the two germline ends. This CDR3 has 14 residues. CDR1 is MNHNS, CDR2 SASEGT, per germline. Here the CDR3 DNA reads TGTGCCAGCACTACGGGACCCCTTAACTATGGCTACACCTTC. Protein product: CASTTGPLNYGYTF.

This clonotype was observed at least ten times. The chain links TRBV5-6 to TRBJ1-1; perhaps TRBD1 as D (5 bases). The CDR3 loop spans 14 amino acids. Germline CDR1 and CDR2: SGHDT and YYEEEE. V was trimmed by 3 bases and J by 0 bases, leaving 9 bases between them. Written as DNA, the CDR3 is TGTGCCAGCAGCTCTACAGGTATGAACACTGAAGCTTTCTTT. Translated: CASSSTGMNTEAFF.

This clonotype was seen more than once but under ten times. V is TRBV29-1 and J is TRBJ2-7, with D tentatively TRBD2 (6 bases). CDR3 length equals 12 residues. Germline loops: CDR1 SQVTM, CDR2 ANQGSEA. V gave up 4 bases and J gave up 1 base, with 8 bases separating them. The CDR3 bases are TGCAGCGTTGCCGGAGGGTCCTACGAGCAGTACTTC. Protein: CSVAGGSYEQYF.

This clonotype was seen a few times. The chain links TRBV27 to TRBJ2-7, with 7 bases matching TRBD1. The junction had 5 bases not matched to a gene; V was cut back by 3 bases and J by 3 bases. The CDR3 is made up of 14 amino acids. Germline V gene data show CDR1 as MNHEY and CDR2 as SMNVEV (reference sequence). The CDR3 DNA reads TGTGCCAGCAGTTTTAAGGGGGCGAACTACGAGCAGTACTTC. Protein product: CASSFKGANYEQYF.

In its sample, this clonotype was seen many times. One end of the junction fails to match germline, which may point to a read error. V is TRBV2 and J is TRBJ2-3; D possibly corresponds to TRBD1 (6 bases). Germline V gene lookup returns CDR1 SNHLY and CDR2 FYNNEI. The CDR3 runs to 13 residues. CDR3: CASSLDSAETLYF. CDR3 bases: TGTGCCAGCAGCTTGGACAGTGCAGAAACGCTGTATTTT.